This entry features one T cell receptor (beta chain) sequence. No antigen is known for it. This specimen belongs to a study of OX40 agonist ivuxolimab in advanced cancers. Background on the study: Every 2 weeks, patients got intravenous ivuxolimab at one of six dose levels (0.01-10 mg/kg). Therapy given before enrollment (anti-PD-1, anti-PD-L1 or anti-CTLA-4) was allowed, and 35% to 45% had some.

Study results and limitations: Blood T cells, both CD4+ and CD8+, expanded clonally by week 6 at 0.1 to 3.0 mg/kg. Nonresponders included some who also had low normalized T-cell clonal expansion.

Produced via immunoSEQ multiplex PCR; TCRdb's table is partial and in-frame only. The repertoire holds over 70,000 clones, around 85% seen once, with under 2% in the top ten. Sequences were derived from CD4+ or CD8+ T cells sorted from blood, sampled in a trial of the OX40 agonist ivuxolimab. This receptor was taken from an adult with an advanced solid tumor such as melanoma, head and neck, liver or kidney cancer.

The chain's CDR3 is CASSQSLTGLNTGELFF. CDR3 nucleotide sequence: TGTGCCAGCAGCCAATCCCTCACAGGGCTAAACACCGGGGAGCTGTTTTTT. The chain is built from TRBV16 and TRBJ2-2; weak D call: TRBD1 (6 bases). The CDR3 is made up of 17 amino acids. Germline V gene lookup returns CDR1 KGHSY and CDR2 FQNENV. Deletions cut 0 bases from V and 2 bases from J, with 13 bases between.